Each of the 24 T cell receptor beta chains below was sequenced from the same sample in a study of CD8+CD57+ T cells in acquired aplastic anemia. Using genomic DNA as the template, TCR beta VDJ and CDR3 profiling was carried out. MiXCR, applied by TCRdb to the reads, yields one record per CDR3 protein. Counted here are about 110,000 distinct CDR3 sequences, roughly 51% occurring once; the ten biggest clones make up roughly a third. Specimen: sorted CD4+, CD8+, or CD8+CD57+ T cells (not recorded which) from PBMCs. The receptors derive from a human donor in good health, serving as a control.

This clonotype showed up just once. The CDR3 sequence: CASSPVGGYEQYV. The CDR3 DNA is TGTGCCAGCAGCCCCGTGGGGGGTTACGAGCAGTACGTC. The chain is built from TRBV7-9 and TRBJ2-7; TRBD2 is a possible D gene (6 bases). The V gene lost 5 bases and the J gene lost 4 bases, with 12 bases spanning the gap. The CDR3 consists of 13 residues. Germline CDR1 is SEHNR and CDR2 is FQNEAQ (reference sequence).

This clonotype was picked up many times. The rearrangement links TRBV5-4 to TRBJ1-6; D gene uncertain. Trimming removed 7 bases from V and 7 bases from J, with 9 bases in between. CDR3 length: 12 residues. The germline CDR1 and CDR2 sequences are SGHNT and YYREEE (reference sequence). For the CDR3, the DNA is TGTGCCAGCGAGGGCCGGAATTCACCCCTCCACTTT. Protein: CASEGRNSPLHF. Variable domain in full (rest from reference TRBV5-4 and TRBJ1-6): ETGVTQSPTHLIKTRGQQVTLRCSSQSGHNTVSWYQQALGQGPQFIFQYYREEENGRGNFPPRFSGLQFPNYSSELNVNALELDDSALYLCASEGRNSPLHFGNGTRLTVT.

Relative to its sample, this clonotype is medium-sized. V usage is TRBV7-9 and J usage is TRBJ1-6; D uncertain. This CDR3 region has 11 residues. Germline loops: CDR1 SEHNR, CDR2 FQNEAQ (reference sequence). Deletions cut 1 base from V and 10 bases from J, with 2 bases between. The CDR3 region is CASSLVSPLHF. The CDR3 nucleotides read TGTGCCAGCAGCTTAGTCTCACCCCTCCACTTT.

This clonotype was recorded at least ten times. The CDR3 DNA reads as TGTGCCAGCAGTTTAGTCAGATCGGATGAGCAGTTCTTC. Protein sequence: CASSLVRSDEQFF. The J gene is TRBJ2-1, the V gene TRBV12-3 or TRBV12-4; D call uncertain. CDR3 length: 13 amino acids. V was cut by 1 base and J by 8 bases, with 9 bases left in between.

This chain uses TRBV7-9 with TRBJ1-6, with D uncertain. Germline V gives CDR1 SEHNR, CDR2 FQNEAQ (reference sequence). With 4 bases removed from V and 8 bases from J, the gap between germline ends came to 15 bases. The CDR3 contains 15 residues. The CDR3 DNA reads as TGTGCCAGCAGCTCGGACGAGACCCTCTATTCACCCCTCCACTTT. It is translated as CASSSDETLYSPLHF. Full variable domain (rest looked up from reference TRBV7-9 and TRBJ1-6): DTGVSQNPRHKITKRGQNVTFRCDPISEHNRLYWYRQTLGQGPEFLTYFQNEAQLEKSRLLSDRFSAERPKGSFSTLEIQRTEQGDSAMYLCASSSDETLYSPLHFGNGTRLTVT.

The chain recombines TRBV20-1 with TRBJ2-5, with 8 bases fitting TRBD1. This CDR3 is built from 15 residues. The J segment lost 0 bases and the V segment lost 7 bases, leaving 10 bases of the junction unmatched. Germline CDR1 is DFQATT and CDR2 is SNEGSKA (reference sequence). Here the CDR3 DNA reads TGCAGTGTTACAGCCCGGACAGGGTACCAAGAGACCCAGTACTTC. The encoded protein is CSVTARTGYQETQYF.

The rearrangement uses TRBV20-1 and TRBJ1-6, with TRBD1 matching over 9 bases. Trimming took 5 bases from V and 5 from J; bases not matched to a gene: 10. The CDR3 is 16 residues long. Germline V gene data show CDR1 as DFQATT and CDR2 as SNEGSKA (reference sequence). For the CDR3, the DNA is TGCAGTGCTGGGTTAGGGACAGGGCGGAATAATTCACCCCTCCACTTT. Translated, it gives CSAGLGTGRNNSPLHF.

This clonotype was detected a few times. The chain joins TRBV2 to TRBJ2-3, with 7 bases that match TRBD2. Germline V CDR1 and CDR2: SNHLY, FYNNEI. The V segment lost 6 bases and the J segment 0 bases; nucleotides outside the gene matches: 3. The length of the CDR3 is 14 residues. The CDR3 here is CASSPLASTDTQYF. The DNA of the CDR3 is TGTGCCAGCAGCCCACTAGCGAGCACAGATACGCAGTATTTT. Combining the CDR3 with reference TRBV2 and TRBJ2-3 gives the whole variable domain EPEVTQTPSHQVTQMGQEVILRCVPISNHLYFYWYRQILGQKVEFLVSFYNNEISEKSEIFDDQFSVERPDGSNFTLKIRSTKLEDSAMYFCASSPLASTDTQYFGPGTRLTVL.

The chain is built from TRBV29-1 and TRBJ1-6; possibly TRBD1 for D (5 bases). This CDR3 contains 13 residues. Germline V lookup: CDR1 SQVTM, CDR2 ANQGSEA. V was clipped by 3 bases and J by 7 bases, with 10 bases between them. The CDR3 DNA sequence: TGCAGCGTTGAGGTGACAGAGAATTCACCCCTCCACTTT. Translation gives CSVEVTENSPLHF.

The chain is built from TRBV7-9 and TRBJ1-2; a weak D match, TRBD1 (5 bases). The CDR3 sequence is 13 residues long. V was cut by 8 bases and J by 13 bases, with 23 bases left in between. From germline, CDR1 is SEHNR and CDR2 FQNEAQ (reference sequence). Here the CDR3 reads CASALGAAPGGTF. CDR3 in DNA: TGTGCCAGCGCCCTAGGGGCAGCGCCCGGTGGCACCTTC.

The rearrangement uses TRBV4-1 and TRBJ2-7, with 10 bases lining up with TRBD2. The V gene end was trimmed by 4 bases and the J gene end by 4 bases; junction bases not matched to a gene: 10. Germline V CDR1 and CDR2: MGHRA, YSYEKL. This CDR3 comprises 16 residues. CDR3 loop: CASSRIQAGGPYEQYF. CDR3 sequence (DNA): TGCGCCAGCAGCCGAATACAAGCGGGAGGGCCGTACGAGCAGTACTTC.

This clonotype was counted ten times or more. The chain recombines TRBV2 with TRBJ1-1; maybe TRBD1 (5 bases). Trimming took off 1 base at V and 2 bases at J, with 11 bases between the two ends. The V gene's germline CDR1 is SNHLY and CDR2 FYNNEI. This CDR3 contains 15 residues. CDR3 region: CASSEGQRINTEAFF. DNA of the CDR3: TGTGCCAGCAGTGAAGGACAGAGAATAAACACTGAAGCTTTCTTT.

The rearrangement links TRBV19 to TRBJ1-6, with 7 bases identical to TRBD1. Germline V lookup: CDR1 LNHDA, CDR2 SQIVND (reference sequence). The ends lost 4 bases at V and 10 bases at J; junction bases unmatched: 7. The CDR3 is 14 residues long. The CDR3 DNA reads as TGTGCCAGTAGTACCACAGGGGCGAGCTCACCCCTCCACTTT. Translating it yields CASSTTGASSPLHF.

This clonotype has just a few counts. V is TRBV19 and J is TRBJ2-1; 13 nucleotides match TRBD2. The CDR3 runs 16 residues. Germline V gene sequence: CDR1 LNHDA, CDR2 SQIVND (reference sequence). The V gene end was trimmed by 9 bases and the J gene end by 4 bases; junction bases not matched to a gene: 9. CDR3 in DNA: TGTGCCAGCGGGGGACTAGCGGGGCCATTTTACAATGAGCAGTTCTTC. Translation gives CASGGLAGPFYNEQFF. Complete variable domain (other parts from reference TRBV19 and TRBJ2-1): DGGITQSPKYLFRKEGQNVTLSCEQNLNHDAMYWYRQDPGQGLRLIYYSQIVNDFQKGDIAEGYSVSREKKESFPLTVTSAQKNPTAFYLCASGGLAGPFYNEQFFGPGTRLTVL.

The chain links TRBV19 to TRBJ1-2; perhaps TRBD1 as D (6 bases). With 6 bases removed from V and 3 bases from J, the gap between germline ends came to 23 bases. CDR3 length: 17 amino acids. CDR1 and CDR2 (germline): LNHDA, SQIVND (reference sequence). The CDR3: CASRKAGGAGIDYGYTF. The CDR3 DNA follows: TGTGCCAGTAGAAAGGCGGGGGGGGCTGGTATCGACTATGGCTACACCTTC.

The chain employs TRBV5-1 and TRBJ2-3; D uncertain. The CDR3 is 14 residues long. V gave up 0 bases and J gave up 2 bases, with 7 bases separating them. Germline values: CDR1 SGHRS, CDR2 YFSETQ. CDR3 sequence reads: CASSLGDNTDTQYF. In DNA form, the CDR3 reads TGCGCCAGCAGCTTGGGGGATAACACAGATACGCAGTATTTT.

Turning to this clonotype: Since a much larger clone is just one base distant, this may be a read error. This rearrangement joins TRBV4-2 to TRBJ1-1; 7 bases map to TRBD1. Germline V gene data show CDR1 as LGHNA and CDR2 as YNFKEQ. The CDR3 loop spans 11 amino acids. The CDR3 loop reads CASSQTGKASF. CDR3 nucleotides: TGTGCCAGCAGCCAGACAGGGAAAGCTTCCTTT.

In the case of this clonotype: This sequence may be a read error, since a much larger clone differs from it by one base. The J gene is TRBJ1-1, the V gene TRBV6-5; D gene unclear. This CDR3 has 15 residues. Germline V CDR1 and CDR2: MNHEY, SVGAGI. CDR3 DNA: TGTGCCCGCAGTTACTCGATATACGGGAACACTGAAGCTTTCTTT. It specifies CARSYSIYGNTEAFF.

This clonotype occurred a few times. A much more abundant neighbour one base away suggests this may be a read error. This rearrangement joins TRBV4-1 to TRBJ2-7; 10 bases agree with TRBD2. Germline CDR1 reads MGHRA; CDR2 reads YSYEKL. This CDR3 has 16 residues. The CDR3 DNA reads as TGCGCCAGCAGCCAAGCAAAGGCTAGCGGGGGCTACGAGCGGTACTTC. It is translated as CASSQAKASGGYERYF.

The gene calls are TRBV7-3 and TRBJ2-5; D remains unclear. The germline V gene has CDR1 SGHTA and CDR2 FQGTGA. With 4 bases removed from V and 1 base from J, the gap between germline ends came to 7 bases. The CDR3 runs to 13 residues. CDR3 coding DNA: TGTGCCAGCAGCTCCCTGGTCCAAGAGACCCAGTACTTC. It codes for CASSSLVQETQYF.

This clonotype was counted ten times or more. V gene TRBV9 combines with J gene TRBJ1-2; D may be TRBD1 (6 bases). From germline, CDR1 is SGDLS and CDR2 YYNGEE. V gave up 2 bases and J gave up 6 bases, with 11 bases separating them. The CDR3 is made up of 13 amino acids. The CDR3 loop reads CASSVQGTHGYTF. The CDR3 coding sequence is TGTGCCAGCAGCGTCCAGGGGACCCATGGCTACACCTTC. Drawing the rest from reference TRBV9 and TRBJ1-2, the complete variable domain is DSGVTQTPKHLITATGQRVTLRCSPRSGDLSVYWYQQSLDQGLQFLIQYYNGEERAKGNILERFSAQQFPDLHSELNLSSLELGDSALYFCASSVQGTHGYTFGSGTRLTVV.

This clonotype has ten or more counts. The chain combines TRBV9 with TRBJ2-7; 7 bases align to TRBD1. The CDR3 extends over 14 amino acids. Germline trimming cut 2 bases from V and 2 bases from J; bases unmatched to any gene: 4. Per germline, CDR1 SGDLS and CDR2 YYNGEE. Here the CDR3 DNA reads TGTGCCAGCAGCGTGGGGCAGGGGGCCTACGAGCAGTACTTC. The encoded protein is CASSVGQGAYEQYF.

This chain links TRBV2 with TRBJ1-5, with 12 positions matching TRBD1. The junction had 4 bases not matched to a gene; V was cut back by 4 bases and J by 6 bases. Germline CDR1 SNHLY, CDR2 FYNNEI. There are 15 residues in the CDR3. CDR3 nucleotides: TGTGCCAGCAGTGTGGGACAGGGGGCCGGTCAGCCCCAGCATTTT. This codes for CASSVGQGAGQPQHF.

This clonotype was seen repeatedly, ten times or more. The junction differs from germline at one of its ends, possibly a read error. The chain joins TRBV20-1 to TRBJ2-7; TRBD2 matches 7 bases. The CDR3 spans 16 residues. Germline V gene sequence: CDR1 DFQATT, CDR2 SNEGSKA (reference sequence). The CDR3 sequence: CSARDPSLGGSSEQYF. CDR3 DNA: TGCAGTGCTAGAGATCCATCGTTGGGAGGGTCCTCCGAGCAGTACTTC.